This T cell receptor (beta chain) is from a study of blood T cell repertoires in COVID-19. Across the whole study: The United States, Italy and Spain were the sources of the acute and convalescent COVID-19 samples.

Measured with immunoSEQ multiplex PCR; TCRdb has only the in-frame clones, and not every one. Of about 270,000 clones in the sample, 81% are singletons; the top ten hold roughly 2.9%. The length of the CDR3 is 14 residues. From germline, CDR1 is SGHRS and CDR2 YFSETQ. Trimming stripped 1 base from V and 5 bases from J, with 9 bases between. Sequencing used peripheral blood. The chain links TRBV5-1 to TRBJ2-2, with D possibly being TRBD2 (6 bases). This clonotype was sampled from a woman aged 55-69 years with active or convalescent COVID-19. The CDR3 loop is CASSLQGGTGELFF. In nucleotides, the CDR3 is TGCGCCAGCAGCTTGCAGGGAGGTACCGGGGAGCTGTTTTTT.